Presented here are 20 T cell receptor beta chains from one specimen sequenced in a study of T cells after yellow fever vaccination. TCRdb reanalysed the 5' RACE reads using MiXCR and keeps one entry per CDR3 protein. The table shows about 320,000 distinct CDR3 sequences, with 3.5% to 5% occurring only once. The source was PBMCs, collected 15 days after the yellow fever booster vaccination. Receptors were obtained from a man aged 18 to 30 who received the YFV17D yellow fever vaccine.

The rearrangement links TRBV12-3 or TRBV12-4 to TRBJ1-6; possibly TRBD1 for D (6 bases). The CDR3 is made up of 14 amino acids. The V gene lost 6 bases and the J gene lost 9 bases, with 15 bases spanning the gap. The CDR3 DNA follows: TGTGCCAGCAGCTTACAGGGATGGGGTTCACCCCTCCACTTT. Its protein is CASSLQGWGSPLHF.

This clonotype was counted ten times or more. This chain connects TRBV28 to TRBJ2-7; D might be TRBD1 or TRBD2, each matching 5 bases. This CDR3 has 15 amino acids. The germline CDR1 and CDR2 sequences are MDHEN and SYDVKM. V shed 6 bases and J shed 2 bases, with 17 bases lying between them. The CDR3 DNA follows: TGTGCCAGCAGGGATGACAGCAGACTACCCTACGAGCAGTACGTC. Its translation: CASRDDSRLPYEQYV.

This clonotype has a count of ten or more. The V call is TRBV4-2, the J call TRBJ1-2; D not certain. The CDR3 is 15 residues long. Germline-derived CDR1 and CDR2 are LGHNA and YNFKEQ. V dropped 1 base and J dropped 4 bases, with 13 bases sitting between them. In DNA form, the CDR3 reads TGTGCCAGCAGCCAAGGTCGGCAGGACCTCTATGGCTACACCTTC. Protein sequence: CASSQGRQDLYGYTF.

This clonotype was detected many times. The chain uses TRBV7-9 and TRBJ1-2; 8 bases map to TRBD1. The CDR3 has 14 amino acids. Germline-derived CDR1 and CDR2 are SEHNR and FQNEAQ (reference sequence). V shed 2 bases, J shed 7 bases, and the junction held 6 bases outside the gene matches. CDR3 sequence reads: CASSLLGRGLGYTF. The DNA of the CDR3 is TGTGCCAGCAGCTTATTAGGCAGGGGGCTTGGCTACACCTTC.

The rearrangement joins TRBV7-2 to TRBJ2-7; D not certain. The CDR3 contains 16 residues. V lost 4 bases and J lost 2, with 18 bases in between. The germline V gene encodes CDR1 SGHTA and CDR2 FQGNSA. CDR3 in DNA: TGTGCCAGCAGCTCCCAGGTGGCTAGTAAACCCTACGAGCAGTACTTC. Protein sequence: CASSSQVASKPYEQYF.

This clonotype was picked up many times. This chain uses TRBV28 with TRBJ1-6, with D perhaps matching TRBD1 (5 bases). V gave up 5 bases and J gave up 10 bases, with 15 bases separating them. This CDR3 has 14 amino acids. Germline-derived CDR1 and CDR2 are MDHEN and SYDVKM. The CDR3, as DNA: TGTGCCAGCAGTCGTGACTCCCACAGGTCACCCCTCCACTTT. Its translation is CASSRDSHRSPLHF.

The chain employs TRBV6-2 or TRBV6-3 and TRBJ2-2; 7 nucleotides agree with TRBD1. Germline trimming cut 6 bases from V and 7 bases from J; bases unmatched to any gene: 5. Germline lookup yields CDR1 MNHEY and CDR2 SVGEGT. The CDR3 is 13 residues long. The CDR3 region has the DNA TGTGCCAGCAGCCACCCAGGGGGCGGGGAGCTGTTTTTT. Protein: CASSHPGGGELFF.

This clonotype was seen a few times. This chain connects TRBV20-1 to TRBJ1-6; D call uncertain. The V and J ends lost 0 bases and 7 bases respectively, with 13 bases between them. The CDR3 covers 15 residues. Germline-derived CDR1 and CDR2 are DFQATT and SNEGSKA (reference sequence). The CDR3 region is CSARDLGSTNSPLHF. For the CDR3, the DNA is TGCAGTGCTAGAGATCTCGGGTCCACGAATTCACCCCTCCACTTT.

DNA of the CDR3: TGTGCCAGCAGTTCGGGGAATCTGGGCACTGAAGCTTTCTTT. It encodes CASSSGNLGTEAFF. The rearrangement links TRBV12-3 or TRBV12-4 to TRBJ1-1; no clear D gene. This CDR3 is built from 14 residues. V shed 4 bases and J shed 4 bases, with 13 bases lying between them.

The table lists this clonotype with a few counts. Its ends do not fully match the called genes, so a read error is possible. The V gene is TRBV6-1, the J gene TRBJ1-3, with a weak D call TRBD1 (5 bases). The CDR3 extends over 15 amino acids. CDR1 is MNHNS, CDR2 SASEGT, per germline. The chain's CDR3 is CASIVMDNSGNAIYF. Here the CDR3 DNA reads TGTGCCAGCATAGTGATGGACAACTCTGGAAACGCCATATATTTT.

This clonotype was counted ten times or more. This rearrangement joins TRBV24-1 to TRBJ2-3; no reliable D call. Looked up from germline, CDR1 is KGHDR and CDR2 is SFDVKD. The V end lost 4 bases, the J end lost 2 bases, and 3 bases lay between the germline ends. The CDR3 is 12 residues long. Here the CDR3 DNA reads TGTGCCACCAGTGAAAACACAGATACGCAGTATTTT. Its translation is CATSENTDTQYF.

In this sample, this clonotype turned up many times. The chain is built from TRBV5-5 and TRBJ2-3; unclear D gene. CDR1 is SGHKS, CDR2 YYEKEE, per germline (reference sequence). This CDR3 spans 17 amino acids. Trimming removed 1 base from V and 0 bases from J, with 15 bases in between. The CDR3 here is CASSLRLGALSTDTQYF. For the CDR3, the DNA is TGTGCCAGCAGCTTGCGGCTTGGCGCCCTCAGCACAGATACGCAGTATTTT.

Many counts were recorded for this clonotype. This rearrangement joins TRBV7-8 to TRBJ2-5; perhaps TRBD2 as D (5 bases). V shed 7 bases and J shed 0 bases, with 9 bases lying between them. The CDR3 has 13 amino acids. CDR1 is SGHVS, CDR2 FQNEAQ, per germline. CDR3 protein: CASNPGDQETQYF. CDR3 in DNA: TGTGCCAGCAACCCCGGGGACCAAGAGACCCAGTACTTC.

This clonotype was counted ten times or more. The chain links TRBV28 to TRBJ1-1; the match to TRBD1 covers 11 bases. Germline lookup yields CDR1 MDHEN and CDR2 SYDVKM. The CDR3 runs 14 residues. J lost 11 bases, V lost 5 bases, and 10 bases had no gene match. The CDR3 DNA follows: TGTGCCAGCAGTCACAGGGACAGGGGGATTCGGGCTTTCTTT. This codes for CASSHRDRGIRAFF.

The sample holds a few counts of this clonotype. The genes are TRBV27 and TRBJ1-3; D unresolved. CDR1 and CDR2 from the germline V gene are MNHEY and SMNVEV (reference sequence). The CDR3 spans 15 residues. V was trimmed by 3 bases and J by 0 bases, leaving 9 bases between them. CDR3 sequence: CASSFDGDSGNTIYF. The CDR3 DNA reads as TGTGCCAGCAGTTTTGACGGAGACTCTGGAAACACCATATATTTT.

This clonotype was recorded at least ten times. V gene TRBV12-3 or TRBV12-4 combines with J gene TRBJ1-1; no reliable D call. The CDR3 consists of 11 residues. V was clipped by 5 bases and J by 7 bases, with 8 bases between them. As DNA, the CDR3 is TGTGCCAGCAGTGCACTACTTGAAGCTTTCTTT. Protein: CASSALLEAFF.

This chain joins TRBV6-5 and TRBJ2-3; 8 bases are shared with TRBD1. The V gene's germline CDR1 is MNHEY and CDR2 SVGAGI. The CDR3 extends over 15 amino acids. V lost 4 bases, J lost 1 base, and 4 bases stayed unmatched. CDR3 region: CASSFLTGGTDTQYF. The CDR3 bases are TGTGCCAGCAGTTTCCTGACAGGGGGCACAGATACGCAGTATTTT.

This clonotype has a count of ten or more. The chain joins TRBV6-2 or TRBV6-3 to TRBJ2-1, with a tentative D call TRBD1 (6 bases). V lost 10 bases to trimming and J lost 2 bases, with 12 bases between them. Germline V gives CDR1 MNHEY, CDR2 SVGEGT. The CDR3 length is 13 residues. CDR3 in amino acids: CATQDRTYNEQFF. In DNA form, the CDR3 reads TGTGCCACCCAGGACAGAACCTACAATGAGCAGTTCTTC.

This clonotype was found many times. The chain's CDR3 is CASRRTDQETQYF. In nucleotides, the CDR3 is TGTGCCAGCAGGCGGACAGATCAAGAGACCCAGTACTTC. The chain employs TRBV7-9 and TRBJ2-5, with D perhaps TRBD1 (6 bases). The CDR3 is made up of 13 amino acids. Germline V lookup: CDR1 SEHNR, CDR2 FQNEAQ (reference sequence). The V end was cut by 6 bases, the J end by 2 bases, with 10 bases between.

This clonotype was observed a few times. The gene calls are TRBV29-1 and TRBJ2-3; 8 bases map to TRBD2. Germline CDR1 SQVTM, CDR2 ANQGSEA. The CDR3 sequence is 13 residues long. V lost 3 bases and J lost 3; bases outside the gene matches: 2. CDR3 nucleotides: TGCAGCGTTGATAGCGGGGCGACAGATACGCAGTATTTT. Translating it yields CSVDSGATDTQYF.